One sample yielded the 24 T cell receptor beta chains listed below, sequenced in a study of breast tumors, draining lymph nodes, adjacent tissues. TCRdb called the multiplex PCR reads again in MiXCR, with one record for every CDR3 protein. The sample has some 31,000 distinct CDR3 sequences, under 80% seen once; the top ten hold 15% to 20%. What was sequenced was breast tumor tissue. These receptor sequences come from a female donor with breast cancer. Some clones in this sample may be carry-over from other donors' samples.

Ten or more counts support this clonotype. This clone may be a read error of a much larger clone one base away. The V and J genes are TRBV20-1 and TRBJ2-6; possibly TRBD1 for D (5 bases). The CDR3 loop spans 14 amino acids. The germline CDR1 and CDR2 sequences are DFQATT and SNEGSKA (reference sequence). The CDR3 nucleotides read TGCAGTGCTGTCCAGGCCTCTGGGGCCACCGTCCTGACTTTC. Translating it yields CSAVQASGATVLTF.

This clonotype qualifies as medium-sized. The CDR3 DNA reads as TGTGCCACCCGGGACACCCTATCCGGGAGTTCACCCCTCCACTTT. Amino acid sequence: CATRDTLSGSSPLHF. The chain links TRBV5-4 to TRBJ1-6; D is possibly TRBD1 (6 bases). The V gene lost 9 bases and the J gene lost 9 bases, with 22 bases spanning the gap. Germline CDR1 reads SGHNT; CDR2 reads YYREEE (reference sequence). The CDR3 extends over 15 amino acids.

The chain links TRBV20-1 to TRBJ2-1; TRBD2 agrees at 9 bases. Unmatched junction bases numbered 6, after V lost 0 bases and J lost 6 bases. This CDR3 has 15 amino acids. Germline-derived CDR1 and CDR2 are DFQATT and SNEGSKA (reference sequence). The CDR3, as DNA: TGCAGTGCTAGAGAGGGGAGCGGGGGGTTCAATGAGCAGTTCTTC. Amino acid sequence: CSAREGSGGFNEQFF.

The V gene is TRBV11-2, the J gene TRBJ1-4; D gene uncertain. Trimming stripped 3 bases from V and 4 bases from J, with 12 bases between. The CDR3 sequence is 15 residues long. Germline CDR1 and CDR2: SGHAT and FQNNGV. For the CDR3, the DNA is TGTGCCAGCAGCTTCGTCCGGGGTTTTAATGAAAAACTGTTTTTT. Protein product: CASSFVRGFNEKLFF. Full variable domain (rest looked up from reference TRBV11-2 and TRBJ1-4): EAGVAQSPRYKIIEKRQSVAFWCNPISGHATLYWYQQILGQGPKLLIQFQNNGVVDDSQLPKDRFSAERLKGVDSTLKIQPAKLEDSAVYLCASSFVRGFNEKLFFGSGTQLSVL.

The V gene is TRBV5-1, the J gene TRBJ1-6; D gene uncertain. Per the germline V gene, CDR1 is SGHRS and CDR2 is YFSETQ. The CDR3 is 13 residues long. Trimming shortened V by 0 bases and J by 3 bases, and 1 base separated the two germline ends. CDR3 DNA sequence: TGCGCCAGCAGCTTGGACTATAATTCACCCCTCCACTTT. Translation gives CASSLDYNSPLHF.

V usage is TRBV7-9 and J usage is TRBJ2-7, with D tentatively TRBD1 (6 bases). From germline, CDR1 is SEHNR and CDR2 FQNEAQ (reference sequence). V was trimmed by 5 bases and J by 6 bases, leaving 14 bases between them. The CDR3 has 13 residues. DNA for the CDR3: TGTGCCAGCAGCATAACAGGGTGGGGCGAGCAGTACTTC. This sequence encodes CASSITGWGEQYF.

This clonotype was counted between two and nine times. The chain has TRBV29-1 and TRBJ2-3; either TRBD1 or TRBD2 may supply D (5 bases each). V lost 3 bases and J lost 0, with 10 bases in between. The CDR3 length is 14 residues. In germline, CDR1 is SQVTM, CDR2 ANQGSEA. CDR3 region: CSVDGTASTDTQYF. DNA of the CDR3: TGCAGCGTTGATGGGACGGCTAGCACAGATACGCAGTATTTT.

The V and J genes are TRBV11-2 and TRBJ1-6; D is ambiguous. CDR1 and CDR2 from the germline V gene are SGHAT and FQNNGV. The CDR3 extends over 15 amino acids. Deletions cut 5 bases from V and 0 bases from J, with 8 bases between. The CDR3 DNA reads TGTGCCAGCAGCCCAGTGGACTCCTATAATTCACCCCTCCACTTT. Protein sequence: CASSPVDSYNSPLHF.

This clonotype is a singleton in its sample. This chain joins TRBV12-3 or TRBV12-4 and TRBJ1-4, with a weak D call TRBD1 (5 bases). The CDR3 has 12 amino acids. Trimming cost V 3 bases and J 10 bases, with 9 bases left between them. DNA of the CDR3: TGTGCCAGCAGTTTCCGGGGGGGAAAACTGTTTTTT. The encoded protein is CASSFRGGKLFF.

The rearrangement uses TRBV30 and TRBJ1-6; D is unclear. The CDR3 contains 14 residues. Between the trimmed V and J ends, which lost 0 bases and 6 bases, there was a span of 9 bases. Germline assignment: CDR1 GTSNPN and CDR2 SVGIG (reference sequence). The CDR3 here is CAWSVNTANSPLHF. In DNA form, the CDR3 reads TGTGCCTGGAGTGTAAATACAGCTAATTCACCCCTCCACTTT.

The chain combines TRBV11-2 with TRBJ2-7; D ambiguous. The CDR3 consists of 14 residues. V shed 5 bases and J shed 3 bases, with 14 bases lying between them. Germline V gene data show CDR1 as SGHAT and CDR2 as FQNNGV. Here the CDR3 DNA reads TGTGCCAGCAGCCTCCATGGAGACCACTACGAGCAGTACTTC. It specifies CASSLHGDHYEQYF.

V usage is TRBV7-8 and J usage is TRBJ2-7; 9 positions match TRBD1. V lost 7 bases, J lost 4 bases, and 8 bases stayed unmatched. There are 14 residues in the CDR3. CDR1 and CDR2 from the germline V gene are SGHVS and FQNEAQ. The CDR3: CASKGRDRAYEQYF. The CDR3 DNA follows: TGTGCCAGCAAAGGCCGGGACAGGGCGTACGAGCAGTACTTC.

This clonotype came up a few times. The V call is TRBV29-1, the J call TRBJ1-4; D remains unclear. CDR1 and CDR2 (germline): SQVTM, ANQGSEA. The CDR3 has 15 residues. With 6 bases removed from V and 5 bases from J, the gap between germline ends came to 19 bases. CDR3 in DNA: TGCAGCGTACCCGGGCTTGGGGTGGGGAATGAAAAACTGTTTTTT. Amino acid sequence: CSVPGLGVGNEKLFF.

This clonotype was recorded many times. The DNA of the CDR3 is TGTGCCAGCAGACCCCAGGGGGCCCACCGTCTTAACTATGGCTACACCTTC. Translated, it gives CASRPQGAHRLNYGYTF. This chain connects TRBV28 to TRBJ1-2; 8 positions match TRBD1. Looked up from germline, CDR1 is MDHEN and CDR2 is SYDVKM. With 6 bases clipped from V and 1 base from J, the junction kept 13 bases outside the gene matches. The CDR3 is made up of 17 amino acids.

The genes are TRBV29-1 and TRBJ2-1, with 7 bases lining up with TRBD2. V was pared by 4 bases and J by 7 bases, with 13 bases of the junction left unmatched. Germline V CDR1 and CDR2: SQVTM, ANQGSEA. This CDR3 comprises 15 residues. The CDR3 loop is CSVVPPWGTTNEQFF. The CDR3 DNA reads TGCAGCGTTGTACCCCCATGGGGGACTACAAATGAGCAGTTCTTC.

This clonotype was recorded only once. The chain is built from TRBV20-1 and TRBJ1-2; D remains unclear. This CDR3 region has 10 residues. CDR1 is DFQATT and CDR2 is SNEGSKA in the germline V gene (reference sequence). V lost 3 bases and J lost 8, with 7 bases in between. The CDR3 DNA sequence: TGCAGTGCTAGCCCACAGGGCTACACCTTC. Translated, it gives CSASPQGYTF.

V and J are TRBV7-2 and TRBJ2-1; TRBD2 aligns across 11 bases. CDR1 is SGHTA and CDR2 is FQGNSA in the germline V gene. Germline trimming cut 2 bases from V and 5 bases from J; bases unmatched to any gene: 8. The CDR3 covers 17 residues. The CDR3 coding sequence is TGTGCCAGCAGCTTATTCGGCCTAGCGGGGGGACACAATGAGCAGTTCTTC. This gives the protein CASSLFGLAGGHNEQFF.

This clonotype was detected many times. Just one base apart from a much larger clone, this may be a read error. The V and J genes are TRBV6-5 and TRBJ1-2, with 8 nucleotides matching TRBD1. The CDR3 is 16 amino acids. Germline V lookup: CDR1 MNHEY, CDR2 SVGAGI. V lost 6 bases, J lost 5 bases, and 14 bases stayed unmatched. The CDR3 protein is CASSPGQGLFGYGYTF. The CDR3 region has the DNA TGTGCCAGCAGCCCAGGACAGGGCCTCTTTGGGTATGGCTACACCTTC.

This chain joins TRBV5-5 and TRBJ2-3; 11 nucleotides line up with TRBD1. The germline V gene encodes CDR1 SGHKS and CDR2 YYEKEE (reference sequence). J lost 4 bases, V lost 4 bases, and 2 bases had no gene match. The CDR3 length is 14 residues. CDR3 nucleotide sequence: TGTGCCAGCAGCGGGGGACAGGGGGCAGATACGCAGTATTTT. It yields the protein CASSGGQGADTQYF.

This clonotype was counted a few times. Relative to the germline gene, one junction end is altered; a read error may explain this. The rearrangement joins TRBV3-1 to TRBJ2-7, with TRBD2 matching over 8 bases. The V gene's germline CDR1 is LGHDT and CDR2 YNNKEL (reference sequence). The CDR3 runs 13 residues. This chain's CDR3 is CASSLGGGYEQYF. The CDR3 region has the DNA TGCGCCAGCAGCCTCGGCGGGGGGTACGAGCAGTACTTC.

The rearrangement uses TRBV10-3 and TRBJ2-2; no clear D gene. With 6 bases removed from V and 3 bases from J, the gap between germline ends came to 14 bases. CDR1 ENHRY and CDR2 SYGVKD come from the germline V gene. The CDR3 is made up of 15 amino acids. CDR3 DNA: TGTGCCATCAGATCCTCGGACGGTGACACCGGGGAGCTGTTTTTT. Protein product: CAIRSSDGDTGELFF.

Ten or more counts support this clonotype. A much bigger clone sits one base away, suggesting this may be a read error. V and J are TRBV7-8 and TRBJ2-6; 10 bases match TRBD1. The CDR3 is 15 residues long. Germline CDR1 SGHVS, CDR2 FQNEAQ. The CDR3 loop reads CASRQGASGANVLPF. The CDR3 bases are TGTGCCAGCCGACAGGGGGCTTCTGGGGCCAACGTCCTGCCTTTC.

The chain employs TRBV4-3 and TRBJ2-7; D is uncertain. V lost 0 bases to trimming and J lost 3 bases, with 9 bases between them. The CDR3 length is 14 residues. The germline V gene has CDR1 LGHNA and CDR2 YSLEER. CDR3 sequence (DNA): TGCGCCAGCAGCCAAGAGGCAGCCTTCTACGAGCAGTACTTC. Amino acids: CASSQEAAFYEQYF.

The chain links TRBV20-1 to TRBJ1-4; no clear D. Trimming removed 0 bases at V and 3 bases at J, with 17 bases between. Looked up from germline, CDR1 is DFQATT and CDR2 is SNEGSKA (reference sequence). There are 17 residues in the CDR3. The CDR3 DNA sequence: TGCAGTGCTAGAGATCTGTTACGTCCTGGGGCTAATGAAAAACTGTTTTTT. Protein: CSARDLLRPGANEKLFF.